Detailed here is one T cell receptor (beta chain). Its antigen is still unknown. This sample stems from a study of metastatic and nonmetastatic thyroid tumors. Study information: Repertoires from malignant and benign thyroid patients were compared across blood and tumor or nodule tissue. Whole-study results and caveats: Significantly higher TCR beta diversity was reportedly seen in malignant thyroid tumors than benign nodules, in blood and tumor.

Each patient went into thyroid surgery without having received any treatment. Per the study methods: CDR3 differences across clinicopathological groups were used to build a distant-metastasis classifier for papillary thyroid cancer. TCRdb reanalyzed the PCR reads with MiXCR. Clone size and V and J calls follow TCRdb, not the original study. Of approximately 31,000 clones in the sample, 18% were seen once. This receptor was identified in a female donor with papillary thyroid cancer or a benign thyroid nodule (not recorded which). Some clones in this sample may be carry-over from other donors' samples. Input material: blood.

The CDR3 coding sequence is TGTGCCAGCAGCTTAGATCGGACTAGCGGGTTCGGGGAGCTGTTTTTT. It encodes CASSLDRTSGFGELFF. The J gene is TRBJ2-2, the V gene TRBV11-2; 11 nucleotides match TRBD2. The CDR3 is 16 amino acids. Germline V gives CDR1 SGHAT, CDR2 FQNNGV. V was clipped by 0 bases and J by 7 bases; unmatched bases: 4. The variable domain in full, with the rest retrieved from reference TRBV11-2 and TRBJ2-2, is EAGVAQSPRYKIIEKRQSVAFWCNPISGHATLYWYQQILGQGPKLLIQFQNNGVVDDSQLPKDRFSAERLKGVDSTLKIQPAKLEDSAVYLCASSLDRTSGFGELFFGEGSRLTVL.